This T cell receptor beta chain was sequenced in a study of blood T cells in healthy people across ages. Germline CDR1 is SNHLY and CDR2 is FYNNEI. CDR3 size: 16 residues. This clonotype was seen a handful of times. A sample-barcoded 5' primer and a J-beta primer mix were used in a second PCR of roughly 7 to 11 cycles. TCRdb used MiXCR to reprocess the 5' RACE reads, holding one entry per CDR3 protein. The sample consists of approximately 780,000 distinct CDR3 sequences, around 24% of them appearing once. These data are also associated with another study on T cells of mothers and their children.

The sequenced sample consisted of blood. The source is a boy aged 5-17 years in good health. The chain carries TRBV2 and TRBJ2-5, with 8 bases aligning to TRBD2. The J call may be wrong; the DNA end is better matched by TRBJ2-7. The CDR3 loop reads CASNYFRGGVSYEQYF. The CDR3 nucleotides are TGTGCCAGCAATTATTTTCGGGGGGGCGTTTCCTACGAGCAGTACTTC.